The TCR beta chain under discussion was sequenced for a study of T cells after posttransplantation cyclophosphamide. Study-wide results and limits: Skin or GI-infiltrating T cells shared few TRB sequences with blood.

Cyclophosphamide on days +3 and +4 followed busulfan-fludarabine conditioning and a marrow graft. TCRdb keeps only in-frame clones here, not all; method: immunoSEQ multiplex PCR. The repertoire holds roughly 4,800 clones, with 55% to 85% as singletons. A remark on this clone: The target antigen is unknown.

V gave up 2 bases and J gave up 4 bases; unmatched junction bases: 3. In germline, CDR1 is SGDLS, CDR2 YYNGEE. CDR3 length equals 16 residues. Material: PBMCs, obtained 362 days after allogeneic stem cell transplant with posttransplant cyclophosphamide. The chain couples TRBV9 to TRBJ2-6; 10 bases align to TRBD1. The TCR originated in a male patient between 60 and 69 years old who received an allogeneic stem cell transplant from an unrelated donor, was CMV-positive, and had acute GVHD only. Some T cells may possibly be graft donor cells. The CDR3 spells CASSVDRGIGANVLTF. The CDR3 DNA reads TGTGCCAGCAGCGTGGACAGGGGGATCGGGGCCAACGTCCTGACTTTC.